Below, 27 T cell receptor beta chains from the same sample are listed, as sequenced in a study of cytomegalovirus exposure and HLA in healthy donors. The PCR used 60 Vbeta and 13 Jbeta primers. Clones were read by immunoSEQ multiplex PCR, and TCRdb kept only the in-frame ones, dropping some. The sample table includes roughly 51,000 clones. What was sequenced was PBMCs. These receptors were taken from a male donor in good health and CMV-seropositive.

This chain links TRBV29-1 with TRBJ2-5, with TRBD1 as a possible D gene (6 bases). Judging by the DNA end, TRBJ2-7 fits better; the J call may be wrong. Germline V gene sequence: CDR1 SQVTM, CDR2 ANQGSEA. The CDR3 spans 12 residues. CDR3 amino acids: CSVGPGVSEQYF. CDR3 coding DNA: TGCAGCGTTGGCCCAGGGGTTTCCGAGCAGTACTTC.

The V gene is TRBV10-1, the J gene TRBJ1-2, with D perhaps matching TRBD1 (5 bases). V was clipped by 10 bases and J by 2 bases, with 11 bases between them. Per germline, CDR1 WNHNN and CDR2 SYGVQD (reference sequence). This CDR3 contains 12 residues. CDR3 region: CANPGINYGYTF. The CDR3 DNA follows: TGCGCCAACCCAGGGATAAACTATGGCTACACCTTC.

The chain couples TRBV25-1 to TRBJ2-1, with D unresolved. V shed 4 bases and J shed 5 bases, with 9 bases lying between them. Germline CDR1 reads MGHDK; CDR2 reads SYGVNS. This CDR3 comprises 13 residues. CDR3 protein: CASSVEEHNEQFF. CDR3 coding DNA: TGTGCCAGCAGTGTAGAAGAACACAATGAGCAGTTCTTC.

The CDR3 sequence: CARSLAVAGNTGELFF. DNA of the CDR3: TGTGCCAGAAGCTTGGCGGTAGCGGGGAACACCGGGGAGCTGTTTTTT. The rearrangement uses TRBV5-3 and TRBJ2-2; TRBD2 agrees at 7 bases. TRBV5-3 has ORF status, its function being uncertain. The CDR3 runs to 16 residues. Trimming cost V 0 bases and J 1 base; bases outside gene matches: 3.

The CDR3 bases are TGTGCCAGTAGTAGGAACCGGGGGGGCCGGAGCACAGATACGCAGTATTTT. It is translated as CASSRNRGGRSTDTQYF. This chain joins TRBV19 and TRBJ2-3; 8 positions match TRBD2. The length of the CDR3 is 17 residues. Germline assignment: CDR1 LNHDA and CDR2 SQIVND (reference sequence). The V segment lost 4 bases and the J segment 0 bases; nucleotides outside the gene matches: 9.

The CDR3 DNA sequence: TGTGCCAGCAGTGAGGACAGGGCCTACGAGCAGTACTTC. Protein product: CASSEDRAYEQYF. The chain uses TRBV27 and TRBJ2-7; 8 bases are a match to TRBD1. Germline values: CDR1 MNHEY, CDR2 SMNVEV (reference sequence). The CDR3 contains 13 residues. With V trimmed by 5 bases and J by 2 bases, 2 bases remained unmatched.

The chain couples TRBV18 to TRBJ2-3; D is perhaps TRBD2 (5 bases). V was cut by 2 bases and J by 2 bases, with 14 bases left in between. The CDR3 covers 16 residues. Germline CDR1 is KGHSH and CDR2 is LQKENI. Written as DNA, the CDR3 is TGTGCCAGCTCACCAATCACTAGTAGTCTCACAGATACGCAGTATTTT. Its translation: CASSPITSSLTDTQYF. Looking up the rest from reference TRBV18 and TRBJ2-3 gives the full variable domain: NAGVMQNPRHLVRRRGQEARLRCSPMKGHSHVYWYRQLPEEGLKFMVYLQKENIIDESGMPKERFSAEFPKEGPSILRIQQVVRGDSAAYFCASSPITSSLTDTQYFGPGTRLTVL.

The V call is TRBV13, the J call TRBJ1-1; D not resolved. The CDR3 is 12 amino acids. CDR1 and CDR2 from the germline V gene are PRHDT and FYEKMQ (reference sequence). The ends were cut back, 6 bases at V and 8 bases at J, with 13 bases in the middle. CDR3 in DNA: TGTGCCAGCAGGGAAGGAGGTATGGAAGCTTTCTTT. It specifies CASREGGMEAFF.

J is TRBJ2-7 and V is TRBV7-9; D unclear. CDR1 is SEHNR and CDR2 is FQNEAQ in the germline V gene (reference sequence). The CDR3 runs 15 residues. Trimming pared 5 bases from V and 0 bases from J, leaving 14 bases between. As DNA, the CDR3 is TGTGCCAGCAGCCGAGCTGCGGTGAGCTCCTACGAGCAGTACTTC. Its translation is CASSRAAVSSYEQYF.

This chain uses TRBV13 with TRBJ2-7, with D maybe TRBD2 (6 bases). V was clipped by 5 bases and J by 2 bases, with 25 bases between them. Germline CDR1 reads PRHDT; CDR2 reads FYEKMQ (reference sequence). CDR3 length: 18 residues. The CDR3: CASSPMNGGDNGAYEQYF. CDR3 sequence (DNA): TGTGCCAGCAGCCCCATGAATGGAGGGGATAACGGAGCCTACGAGCAGTACTTC.

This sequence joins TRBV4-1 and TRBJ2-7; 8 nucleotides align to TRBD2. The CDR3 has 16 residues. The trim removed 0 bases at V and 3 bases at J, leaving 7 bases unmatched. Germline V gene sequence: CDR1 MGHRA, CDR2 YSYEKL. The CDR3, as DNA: TGCGCCAGCAGCCAAGAGAGCGGGGGCCTTCTCTACGAGCAGTACTTC. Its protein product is CASSQESGGLLYEQYF.

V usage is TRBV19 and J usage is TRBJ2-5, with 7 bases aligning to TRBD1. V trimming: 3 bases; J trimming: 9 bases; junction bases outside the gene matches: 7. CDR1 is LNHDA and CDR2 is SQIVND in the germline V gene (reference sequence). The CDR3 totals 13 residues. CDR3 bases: TGTGCCAGTAGTATGGGACAGTCTATGGCCCAGTACTTC. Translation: CASSMGQSMAQYF.

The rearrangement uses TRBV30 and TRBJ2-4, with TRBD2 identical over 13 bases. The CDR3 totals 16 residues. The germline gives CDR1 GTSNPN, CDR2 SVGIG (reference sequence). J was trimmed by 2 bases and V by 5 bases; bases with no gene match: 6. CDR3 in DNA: TGTGCCTGGGGACCGGGACTAGCGGGGACCAAAAACATTCAGTACTTC. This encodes CAWGPGLAGTKNIQYF. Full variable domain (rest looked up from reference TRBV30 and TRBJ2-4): SQTIHQWPATLVQPVGSPLSLECTVEGTSNPNLYWYRQAAGRGLQLLFYSVGIGQISSEVPQNLSASRPQDRQFILSSKKLLLSDSGFYLCAWGPGLAGTKNIQYFGAGTRLSVL.

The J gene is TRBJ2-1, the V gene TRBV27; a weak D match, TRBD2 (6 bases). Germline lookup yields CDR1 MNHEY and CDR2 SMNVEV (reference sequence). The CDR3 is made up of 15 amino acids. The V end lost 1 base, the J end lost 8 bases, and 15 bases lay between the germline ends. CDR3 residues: CASSLLAGRRDEQFF. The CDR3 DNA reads TGTGCCAGCAGTTTATTGGCAGGTCGGAGGGATGAGCAGTTCTTC.

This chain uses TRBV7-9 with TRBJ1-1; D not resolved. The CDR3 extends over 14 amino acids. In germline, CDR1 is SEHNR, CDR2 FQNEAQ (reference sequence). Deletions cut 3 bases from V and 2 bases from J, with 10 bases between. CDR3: CASSFVAGNTEAFF. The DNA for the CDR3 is TGTGCCAGCAGCTTCGTAGCGGGCAACACTGAAGCTTTCTTT.

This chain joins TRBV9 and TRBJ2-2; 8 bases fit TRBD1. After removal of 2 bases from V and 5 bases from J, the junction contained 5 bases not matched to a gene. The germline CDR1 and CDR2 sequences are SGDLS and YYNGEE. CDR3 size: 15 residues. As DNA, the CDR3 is TGTGCCAGCAGCGTCGGACAGGGAAGGACCGGGGAGCTGTTTTTT. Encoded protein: CASSVGQGRTGELFF.

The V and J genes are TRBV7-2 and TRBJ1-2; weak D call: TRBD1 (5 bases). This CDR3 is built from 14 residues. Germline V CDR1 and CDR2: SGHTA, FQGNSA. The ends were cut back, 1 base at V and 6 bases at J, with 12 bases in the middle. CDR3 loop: CASSLVGPRDGYTF. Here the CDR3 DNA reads TGTGCCAGCAGCTTAGTGGGTCCCAGGGATGGCTACACCTTC.

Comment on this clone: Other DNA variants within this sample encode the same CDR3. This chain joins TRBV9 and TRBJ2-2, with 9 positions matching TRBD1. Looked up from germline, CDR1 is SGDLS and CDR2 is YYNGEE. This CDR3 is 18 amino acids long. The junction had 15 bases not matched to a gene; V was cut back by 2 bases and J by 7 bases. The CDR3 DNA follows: TGTGCCAGCAGCGTGAAGGGACAGGGCTCCGCAAGCGACGGGGAGCTGTTTTTT. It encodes CASSVKGQGSASDGELFF.

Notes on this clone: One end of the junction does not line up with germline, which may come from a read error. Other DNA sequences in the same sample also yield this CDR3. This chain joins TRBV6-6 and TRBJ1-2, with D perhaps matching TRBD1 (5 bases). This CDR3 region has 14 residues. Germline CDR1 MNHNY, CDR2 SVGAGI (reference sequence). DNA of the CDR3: TGTGCCAGCAGCCCCCCGGCAGGGTACAATGGTTACACCTTC. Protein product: CASSPPAGYNGYTF.

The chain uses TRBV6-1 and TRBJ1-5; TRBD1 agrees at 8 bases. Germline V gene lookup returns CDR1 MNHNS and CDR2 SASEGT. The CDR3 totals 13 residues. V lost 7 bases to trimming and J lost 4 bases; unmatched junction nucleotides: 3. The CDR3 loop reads CASTQGANQPQHF. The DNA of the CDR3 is TGTGCCAGCACTCAGGGGGCAAATCAGCCCCAGCATTTT.

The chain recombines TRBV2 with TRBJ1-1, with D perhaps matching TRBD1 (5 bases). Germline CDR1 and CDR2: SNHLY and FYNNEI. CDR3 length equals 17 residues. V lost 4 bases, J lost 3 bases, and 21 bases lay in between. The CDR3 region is CASSVKQGSELDTEAFF. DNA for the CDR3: TGTGCCAGCAGTGTTAAGCAGGGCAGCGAGTTGGACACTGAAGCTTTCTTT.

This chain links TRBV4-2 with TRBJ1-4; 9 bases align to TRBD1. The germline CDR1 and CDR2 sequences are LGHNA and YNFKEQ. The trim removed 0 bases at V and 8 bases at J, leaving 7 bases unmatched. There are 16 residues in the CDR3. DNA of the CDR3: TGTGCCAGCAGCCAAGAGGAGGGACAGGGCGGAGAAAAACTGTTTTTT. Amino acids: CASSQEEGQGGEKLFF.

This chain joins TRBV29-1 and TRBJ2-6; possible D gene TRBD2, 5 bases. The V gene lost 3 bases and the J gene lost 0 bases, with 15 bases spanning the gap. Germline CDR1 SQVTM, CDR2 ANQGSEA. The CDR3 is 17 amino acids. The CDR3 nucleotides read TGCAGCGTTGATCTTGGAGGTTCTTACTCTGGGGCCAACGTCCTGACTTTC. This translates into CSVDLGGSYSGANVLTF.

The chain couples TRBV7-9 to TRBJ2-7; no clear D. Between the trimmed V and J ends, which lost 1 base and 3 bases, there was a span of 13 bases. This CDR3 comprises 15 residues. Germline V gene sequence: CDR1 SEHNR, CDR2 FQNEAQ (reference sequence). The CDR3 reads CASSLDRFFIYEQYF. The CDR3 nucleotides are TGTGCCAGCAGCTTAGACAGATTCTTCATCTACGAGCAGTACTTC.

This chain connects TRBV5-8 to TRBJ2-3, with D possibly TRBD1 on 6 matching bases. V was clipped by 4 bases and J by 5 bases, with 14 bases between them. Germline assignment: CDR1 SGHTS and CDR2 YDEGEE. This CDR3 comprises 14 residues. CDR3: CASSLTGPGDTQYF. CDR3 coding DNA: TGTGCCAGCAGCCTAACAGGGCCGGGAGATACGCAGTATTTT.

This CDR3 is CASSSTGNDYGYTF. The CDR3 region has the DNA TGTGCCAGCTCATCCACAGGGAATGACTATGGCTACACCTTC. The V and J genes are TRBV18 and TRBJ1-2, with D possibly matching TRBD1 (6 bases). Trimming shortened V by 5 bases and J by 3 bases, and 13 bases separated the two germline ends. The CDR3 runs to 14 residues. CDR1 and CDR2 (germline): KGHSH, LQKENI. Looking up the rest from reference TRBV18 and TRBJ1-2 gives the full variable domain: NAGVMQNPRHLVRRRGQEARLRCSPMKGHSHVYWYRQLPEEGLKFMVYLQKENIIDESGMPKERFSAEFPKEGPSILRIQQVVRGDSAAYFCASSSTGNDYGYTFGSGTRLTVV.

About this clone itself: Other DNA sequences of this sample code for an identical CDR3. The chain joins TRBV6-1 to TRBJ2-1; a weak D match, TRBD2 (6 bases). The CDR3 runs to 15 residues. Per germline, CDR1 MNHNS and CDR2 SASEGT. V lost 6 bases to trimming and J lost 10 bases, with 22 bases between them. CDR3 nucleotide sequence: TGTGCCAGCAGAGGCCCAGGAGTAGGAGGGCTAGAGCAGTTCTTC. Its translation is CASRGPGVGGLEQFF.